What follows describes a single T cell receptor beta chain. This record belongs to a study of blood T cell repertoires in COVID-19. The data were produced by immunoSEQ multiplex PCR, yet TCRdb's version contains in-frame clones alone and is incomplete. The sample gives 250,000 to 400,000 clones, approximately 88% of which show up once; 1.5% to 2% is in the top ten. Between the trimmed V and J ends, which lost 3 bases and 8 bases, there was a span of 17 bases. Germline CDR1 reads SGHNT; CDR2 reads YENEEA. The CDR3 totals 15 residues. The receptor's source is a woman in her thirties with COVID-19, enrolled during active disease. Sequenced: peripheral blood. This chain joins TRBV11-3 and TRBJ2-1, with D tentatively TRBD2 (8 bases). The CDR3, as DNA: TGTGCCAGCAGCTTGGGACTAGTAGGGGGCGATGAGCAGTTCTTC. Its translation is CASSLGLVGGDEQFF.